These 8 T cell receptor beta chains were sequenced from one sample in a study of T-cell reconstitution after alpha-beta-depleted transplantation in children. The TCRbeta library incorporated unique molecular identifiers. TCRdb redid the calling of the PCR reads with MiXCR, one entry per CDR3 protein. The table records around 600,000 distinct CDR3 sequences, roughly 17% of them present only once. Sequencing was performed on PBMCs from the stem cell graft donor, taken from the stem cell graft. The receptors come from a human donor who donated a stem cell graft to a child with acute myeloid leukemia.

This clonotype appeared a few times. This chain uses TRBV4-3 with TRBJ2-1; D possibly uses TRBD1 or TRBD2 (6 bases each). The CDR3 length is 17 residues. Germline CDR1 and CDR2: LGHNA and YSLEER. V lost 1 base and J lost 6, with 19 bases in between. The DNA for the CDR3 is TGCGCCAGCAGCCAAGGGGTAAGGGGGGATACGATCAATGAGCAGTTCTTC. Protein sequence: CASSQGVRGDTINEQFF.

This clonotype was seen many times. The gene calls are TRBV5-5 and TRBJ2-1, with D possibly called TRBD1 or TRBD2 (6 bases each). This CDR3 spans 13 amino acids. Germline loops: CDR1 SGHKS, CDR2 YYEKEE (reference sequence). Trimming left V 4 bases short and J 9 bases short, with 14 bases between. This CDR3 reads CASSRPGASEQFF. The CDR3 bases are TGTGCCAGCAGCCGGCCGGGGGCATCTGAGCAGTTCTTC.

CDR3 sequence reads: CASSYSAANEKLFF. In DNA, the CDR3 is TGTGCCAGCAGTTACTCAGCCGCTAATGAAAAACTGTTTTTT. V and J are TRBV6-5 and TRBJ1-4; D is uncertain. CDR3 length: 14 residues. V was trimmed by 0 bases and J by 3 bases, leaving 5 bases between them. The germline V gene has CDR1 MNHEY and CDR2 SVGAGI.

This clonotype has ten or more counts. This chain connects TRBV9 to TRBJ1-1, with D hard to call. V was cut by 2 bases and J by 0 bases, with 8 bases left in between. The CDR3 is 14 amino acids. Germline CDR1 SGDLS, CDR2 YYNGEE. The CDR3 spells CASSVMAMNTEAFF. CDR3 DNA: TGTGCCAGCAGCGTGATGGCTATGAACACTGAAGCTTTCTTT.

In this sample, this clonotype turned up a few times. The V call is TRBV6-1, the J call TRBJ1-2; the D is unclear. Trimming removed 6 bases at V and 8 bases at J, with 19 bases between. Germline CDR1 and CDR2: MNHNS and SASEGT. The CDR3 is made up of 14 amino acids. The DNA of the CDR3 is TGTGCCAGCAGCGCGGCCCCCCTGCTGGGGGGCTACACCTTC. Residues: CASSAAPLLGGYTF.

This chain joins TRBV12-3 or TRBV12-4 and TRBJ2-1, with 11 positions matching TRBD1. Trimming at V came to 3 bases and at J to 5 bases, leaving 9 bases not matched to a gene. This CDR3 has 17 residues. The CDR3 DNA follows: TGTGCCAGCAGTTTTAACCGGGACAGGGGGGGGAACAATGAGCAGTTCTTC. Translated: CASSFNRDRGGNNEQFF.

This clonotype was recorded many times. The V and J genes are TRBV27 and TRBJ1-4; D perhaps matches TRBD1 (5 bases). The CDR3 runs to 15 residues. Germline lookup yields CDR1 MNHEY and CDR2 SMNVEV (reference sequence). V was shortened by 4 bases and J by 7 bases, with 16 bases between the two germline ends. The CDR3 DNA follows: TGTGCCAGCAGTTCAGGCAGGGCAGCGGTTGAAAAACTGTTTTTT. Residues: CASSSGRAAVEKLFF.

This clonotype has ten or more counts. The V call is TRBV7-2, the J call TRBJ1-1, with D possibly being TRBD1 (5 bases). V lost 5 bases, J lost 5 bases, and 12 bases lay in between. The length of the CDR3 is 13 residues. Germline CDR1 reads SGHTA; CDR2 reads FQGNSA. CDR3 residues: CASSPGGKTEAFF. DNA of the CDR3: TGTGCCAGCAGCCCCGGGGGGAAGACTGAAGCTTTCTTT.